This is a list of T cell receptor beta chains from one sample in a study of blood T cell repertoires in COVID-19. TCRdb keeps only in-frame clones here, not all; method: immunoSEQ multiplex PCR. Of around 270,000 clones listed, over 80% are singletons. Sequenced material: peripheral blood. These receptors were obtained from a woman in her forties who had recovered from COVID-19. Both conserved end residues are part of each CDR3. The D gene is left open where the match is weak. The size field is filled for only some rows; it gives once, few, many or a size class.

cdr3_length	v_call	j_call	clone_size	d_call	cdr3_nt	cdr3_aa
13	TRBV28	TRBJ2-7	-	TRBD1	TGTGCCACCGAACGGGACAGTCCCTACGAGCAGTACTTC	CATERDSPYEQYF
14	TRBV5-1	TRBJ1-2	-	-	TGCGCCAGCAGCTTGGGTGCGGCATACTATGGCTACACCTTC	CASSLGAAYYGYTF
15	TRBV5-1	TRBJ2-7	-	TRBD2	TGCGCCAGCAGCTTGGTCTGGCGGGGGAGCTACGAGCAGTACTTC	CASSLVWRGSYEQYF
15	TRBV4-2	TRBJ2-1	-	-	TGTGCCAGCAGCCAATCCTATTCCTACTTGAATGAGCAGTTCTTC	CASSQSYSYLNEQFF
11	TRBV2	TRBJ1-1	-	-	TGTGCCAGCATGGGGGGGTTTGAAGCTTTCTTT	CASMGGFEAFF
15	TRBV28	TRBJ1-1	once	-	TGTGCCAGCAGTTGGCTTGGGGCAGTCTTGACTGAAGCTTTCTTT	CASSWLGAVLTEAFF
13	TRBV5-6	TRBJ2-7	-	-	TGTGCCAGCAGCTTGGTCAGATCCTACGAGCAGTACTTC	CASSLVRSYEQYF
14	TRBV5-1	TRBJ1-6	once	TRBD1	TGCGCCAGCAGCCCGGGACAGGGGGCTTCACCCCTCCACTTT	CASSPGQGASPLHF
15	TRBV28	TRBJ2-5	-	TRBD1	TGTGCCAGCAGAACTGGACAGGGGAGTGGGGAGACCCAGTACTTC	CASRTGQGSGETQYF
11	TRBV30	TRBJ1-2	-	-	TGTGCCTGGAAAAGGAACAGACGCTACACCTTC	CAWKRNRRYTF
16	TRBV5-4	TRBJ2-1	-	-	TGTGCCAGCAGCTTAGGCGGGGCAGCGTATAACAATGAGCAGTTCTTC	CASSLGGAAYNNEQFF
11	TRBV20-1	TRBJ1-4	once	-	TGCAGTGCTAGACACTATGAAAAACTGTTTTTT	CSARHYEKLFF
15	TRBV5-6	TRBJ1-2	-	TRBD1	TGTGCCAGCAGCAACCGGGACAGGCCCTCCTATGGCTACACCTTC	CASSNRDRPSYGYTF
15	TRBV28	TRBJ1-1	-	-	TGTGCCAGCAGTCCAATTACAGGGATGAACACTGAAGCTTTCTTT	CASSPITGMNTEAFF
15	TRBV5-4	TRBJ2-3	-	-	TGTGCCAGCAGCTTGGCCCAGGGTATGACAGATACGCAGTATTTT	CASSLAQGMTDTQYF
15	TRBV30	TRBJ1-4	-	-	TGTGCCTGGAGTGGGGCCCGGTCCTTAGAAGAAAAACTGTTTTTT	CAWSGARSLEEKLFF
17	TRBV2	TRBJ2-2	-	-	TGTGCCAGCAGGAGGGGGGGTGCGACGCGTTATTCCGGGGAGCTGTTTTTT	CASRRGGATRYSGELFF
14	TRBV6-5	TRBJ2-2	-	-	TGTGCCAGCAGTCCCCGGGGGAACACCGGGGAGCTGTTTTTT	CASSPRGNTGELFF
17	TRBV7-6	TRBJ2-1	once	TRBD1	TGTGCCAGCAGCGCACCTTTTGGCGGGACAGGGTTAGATGAGCAGTTCTTC	CASSAPFGGTGLDEQFF
16	TRBV6-2/TRBV6-3	TRBJ2-1	once	TRBD2	TGTGCCAGCAGTCCCACGACTAGCGGGGGGGCTCAGGAGCAGTTCTTC	CASSPTTSGGAQEQFF
15	TRBV5-1	TRBJ1-4	-	-	TGCGCCAGCAGCTGGTTCAGCGGGCCACATGAAAAACTGTTTTTT	CASSWFSGPHEKLFF
14	TRBV25-1	TRBJ1-6	-	-	TGTGCCAGCAGTGACGCGGCAGGGGATTCACCCCTCCACTTT	CASSDAAGDSPLHF
16	TRBV5-4	TRBJ1-6	-	-	TGTGCCAGCAGCTTGGCCACTGAAAGATCAACCTCACCCCTCCACTTT	CASSLATERSTSPLHF
14	TRBV5-1	TRBJ1-1	-	-	TGCGCCAGCAGCACGGACAACTCGAACACTGAAGCTTTCTTT	CASSTDNSNTEAFF
14	TRBV3-1/TRBV3-2	TRBJ1-2	-	-	TGTGCCAGCAGCTCGCGACAGGCCCCGCATGGCTACACCTTC	CASSSRQAPHGYTF
13	TRBV9	TRBJ1-5	-	-	TGTGCCAGCGGGGGAGGGAGCAATCAGCCCCAGCATTTT	CASGGGSNQPQHF
16	TRBV19	TRBJ1-2	-	-	TGTGCCAGTAGTACGGACAGAAGTGTCGGCCCCTCCGGCTACACCTTC	CASSTDRSVGPSGYTF
14	TRBV13	TRBJ2-5	-	-	TGTGCCAGCAGCGATAGACGGGTTGGGGAGACCCAGTACTTC	CASSDRRVGETQYF
15	TRBV30	TRBJ1-2	-	TRBD1	TGTGCCTGGAGTCCGGGACAGGGGCTCGGCTATGGCTACACCTTC	CAWSPGQGLGYGYTF
16	TRBV9	TRBJ2-1	-	-	TGTGCCAGCAGCGCCCGTTCGCGGGGGCGAGGGAATGAGCAGTTCTTC	CASSARSRGRGNEQFF
16	TRBV7-9	TRBJ2-3	-	TRBD2	TGTGCCAGCAACGCCCCTAGGGGCGGGGGGCAAGATACGCAGTATTTT	CASNAPRGGGQDTQYF
15	TRBV2	TRBJ2-1	-	-	TGTGCCAGCAGTGCGAGGACAGACTCCTACAATGAGCAGTTCTTC	CASSARTDSYNEQFF
13	TRBV27	TRBJ2-7	-	TRBD1	TGTGCCAGCAGACGGACAGGGTCGGACGAGCAGTACTTC	CASRRTGSDEQYF
16	TRBV9	TRBJ1-1	-	TRBD1	TGTGCCAGCAGCGTCCCGGGACAGGGGTTGGAGGCTGAAGCTTTCTTT	CASSVPGQGLEAEAFF
16	TRBV5-1	TRBJ2-3	-	-	TGCGCCAGCACACCGACTACAGGGACTACCACAGATACGCAGTATTTT	CASTPTTGTTTDTQYF
16	TRBV5-4	TRBJ1-5	-	TRBD1	TGTGCCAGCAGCTTGGGCGGGACAGGGAATAATCAGCCCCAGCATTTT	CASSLGGTGNNQPQHF
14	TRBV2	TRBJ1-2	-	-	TGTGCCAGCAGTGAAGCTCGGACAGCCTATGGCTACACCTTC	CASSEARTAYGYTF
17	TRBV4-2	TRBJ2-2	-	TRBD2	TGTGCCAGCAGCCAAGATGGGGGGACTAGCTTAACCGGGGAGCTGTTTTTT	CASSQDGGTSLTGELFF
15	TRBV6-5	TRBJ2-7	-	TRBD1	TGTGCCAGCAGTTACTCGCCGGGACAGGGGTACGAGCAGTACTTC	CASSYSPGQGYEQYF
15	TRBV19	TRBJ2-3	-	-	TGTGTCAGTAGTCTCCGACTGACTAGCACAGATACGCAGTATTTT	CVSSLRLTSTDTQYF
11	TRBV28	TRBJ1-1	-	TRBD1	TGTGCCAGCAGCAGGGGGACTGAAGCTTTCTTT	CASSRGTEAFF
14	TRBV10-1	TRBJ2-7	-	-	TGCGCCAGCAAAATGACCAGGGACTCCTACGAGCAGTACTTC	CASKMTRDSYEQYF
15	TRBV5-1	TRBJ2-1	-	TRBD1	TGCGCCAGCAGCTGGACAGGGACGTCCTACAATGAGCAGTTCTTC	CASSWTGTSYNEQFF
14	TRBV5-4	TRBJ1-2	-	TRBD1	TGTGCCAGCAGCTTGGACAGGGGGGGACGGGGCTACACCTTC	CASSLDRGGRGYTF
14	TRBV5-6	TRBJ1-1	-	-	TGTGCCAGCAGCTCACAGGATGGGAACACTGAAGCTTTCTTT	CASSSQDGNTEAFF
12	TRBV7-2	TRBJ1-2	-	-	TGTGCCAGCAGCTTAGACATACGTGGCTACACCTTC	CASSLDIRGYTF